The 31 T cell receptor beta chains below come from one sample, sequenced in a study of beta chain features in type 1 diabetes. The study reverse transcribed the entire isolated RNA, so it sequenced expressed TCRB transcripts. TCRdb's copy holds only in-frame clones and misses some; the assay was immunoSEQ multiplex PCR. The sample carries around 150,000 clones, approximately 8.1% recorded once. The sample was central memory CD4+ T cells from blood. These TCRs come from a man between 18 and 35 years old in good health.

The chain is built from TRBV5-4 and TRBJ2-4, with TRBD2 matching over 7 bases. Trimming took 3 bases from V and 5 from J; bases not matched to a gene: 8. The germline CDR1 and CDR2 sequences are SGHNT and YYREEE (reference sequence). CDR3 length: 15 amino acids. The CDR3 loop is CASSSSGLSQNIQYF. For the CDR3, the DNA is TGTGCCAGCAGCTCTAGCGGTCTGAGTCAAAACATTCAGTACTTC.

The chain recombines TRBV2 with TRBJ1-2; tentative D call: TRBD1 (5 bases). V was pared by 6 bases and J by 4 bases, with 15 bases between. Germline-derived CDR1 and CDR2 are SNHLY and FYNNEI. The CDR3 contains 14 residues. The CDR3 sequence: CASSQSRVGYGYTF. The CDR3 DNA is TGTGCCAGCAGCCAATCCAGGGTCGGCTATGGCTACACCTTC.

This clone came up a few times. The V and J genes are TRBV28 and TRBJ2-7; a possible D gene is TRBD1 (6 bases). The ends were cut back, 2 bases at V and 10 bases at J, with 15 bases in the middle. Germline V gene data show CDR1 as MDHEN and CDR2 as SYDVKM. CDR3 size: 13 residues. For the CDR3, the DNA is TGTGCCAGCAGTTTAAGGGGGTACGGTCCTCAGTACTTC. This encodes CASSLRGYGPQYF.

The chain is built from TRBV7-9 and TRBJ2-5, with TRBD2 matching 11 bases. The CDR3 contains 15 residues. Germline V gene data show CDR1 as SEHNR and CDR2 as FQNEAQ (reference sequence). V shed 5 bases, J shed 5 bases, and the junction held 7 bases outside the gene matches. The CDR3 DNA follows: TGTGCCAGCAGCCGTACTAGCGGGAGTTTTGAGACCCAGTACTTC. It specifies CASSRTSGSFETQYF.

This clone was recorded at least ten times. V gene TRBV4-3 combines with J gene TRBJ2-7; D gene unclear. The CDR3 runs to 15 residues. Trimming stripped 1 base from V and 2 bases from J, with 12 bases between. From germline, CDR1 is LGHNA and CDR2 YSLEER. CDR3: CASSQAGPSPYEQYF. CDR3 coding DNA: TGCGCCAGCAGCCAAGCTGGGCCCAGTCCCTACGAGCAGTACTTC.

Of note for this clone: Distinct nucleotide sequences in the sample also encode this CDR3. The rearrangement joins TRBV5-1 to TRBJ2-6; D is unclear. The CDR3 sequence is 15 residues long. Trimming removed 0 bases at V and 2 bases at J, with 6 bases between. Germline CDR1 is SGHRS and CDR2 is YFSETQ. CDR3 bases: TGCGCCAGCAGCTTGGGCGGTCCTGGGGCCAACGTCCTGACTTTC. Protein: CASSLGGPGANVLTF.

The rearrangement joins TRBV2 to TRBJ1-2; D unclear. The CDR3 contains 14 residues. V dropped 7 bases and J dropped 5 bases, with 17 bases sitting between them. The germline gives CDR1 SNHLY, CDR2 FYNNEI. The CDR3 spells CASTEEPVLYGYTF. The CDR3, as DNA: TGTGCCAGCACCGAGGAACCGGTTCTTTATGGCTACACCTTC.

The chain joins TRBV5-4 to TRBJ1-1; a possible D gene is TRBD1 (6 bases). Germline V lookup: CDR1 SGHNT, CDR2 YYREEE (reference sequence). The CDR3 consists of 13 residues. V gave up 4 bases and J gave up 3 bases, with 10 bases separating them. CDR3 residues: CASSTGRDTEAFF. CDR3 sequence (DNA): TGTGCCAGCAGCACAGGGAGGGACACTGAAGCTTTCTTT. The variable domain in full, completed from reference TRBV5-4 and TRBJ1-1, reads ETGVTQSPTHLIKTRGQQVTLRCSSQSGHNTVSWYQQALGQGPQFIFQYYREEENGRGNFPPRFSGLQFPNYSSELNVNALELDDSALYLCASSTGRDTEAFFGQGTRLTVV.

This clone was seen more than once but under ten times. The genes are TRBV28 and TRBJ1-3, with D tentatively TRBD1 (5 bases). The ends were cut back, 3 bases at V and 4 bases at J, with 13 bases in the middle. The CDR3 sequence is 15 residues long. Looked up from germline, CDR1 is MDHEN and CDR2 is SYDVKM. DNA of the CDR3: TGTGCCAGCAGTTTGGGGGGTAGCGACGGAAACACCATATATTTT. This encodes CASSLGGSDGNTIYF.

This clone was found a few times. The chain carries TRBV7-2 and TRBJ1-1, with D maybe TRBD1 (5 bases). Germline-derived CDR1 and CDR2 are SGHTA and FQGNSA. CDR3 length: 15 amino acids. V lost 2 bases and J lost 7, with 17 bases in between. The CDR3 here is CASSLSWGSLNEAFF. CDR3 DNA sequence: TGTGCCAGCAGCTTATCTTGGGGCAGCCTCAATGAAGCTTTCTTT.

This clone showed up just a few times. The CDR3 spells CAWSVALNTGELFF. The DNA of the CDR3 is TGTGCCTGGAGTGTAGCCTTAAACACCGGGGAGCTGTTTTTT. J is TRBJ2-2 and V is TRBV30, with D hard to call. Germline V CDR1 and CDR2: GTSNPN, SVGIG (reference sequence). The CDR3 contains 14 residues. V was clipped by 0 bases and J by 2 bases, with 7 bases between them.

The CDR3 region is CAWLQLLGNTIYF. The CDR3 nucleotides are TGTGCCTGGCTACAGTTACTTGGAAACACCATATATTTT. V is TRBV30 and J is TRBJ1-3; D unresolved. Germline values: CDR1 GTSNPN, CDR2 SVGIG (reference sequence). There are 13 residues in the CDR3. Trimming cost V 5 bases and J 3 bases, with 11 bases left between them.

The gene calls are TRBV27 and TRBJ1-2; possible D gene TRBD1, 6 bases. Germline CDR1 and CDR2: MNHEY and SMNVEV (reference sequence). The CDR3 covers 20 residues. V was clipped by 4 bases and J by 0 bases, with 27 bases between them. The CDR3 region is CASSSWTVEHGRPPNYGYTF. Here the CDR3 DNA reads TGTGCCAGCAGTTCATGGACAGTGGAACATGGTCGACCTCCTAACTATGGCTACACCTTC.

V gene TRBV28 combines with J gene TRBJ2-1, with 10 bases that match TRBD2. Germline CDR1 is MDHEN and CDR2 is SYDVKM. The CDR3 spans 14 residues. V gave up 10 bases and J gave up 2 bases; unmatched junction bases: 5. In DNA, the CDR3 is TGTGCCACGAACAGCGGGGGGGCCTACAATGAGCAGTTCTTC. Translation gives CATNSGGAYNEQFF.

The DNA for the CDR3 is TGTGCCACCAGCCATTCTGCCAGCTCCTACGAGCAGTACTTC. Translating it yields CATSHSASSYEQYF. The chain carries TRBV15 and TRBJ2-7; the D is unclear. Per the germline V gene, CDR1 is LNHNV and CDR2 is YYDKDF (reference sequence). This CDR3 contains 14 residues. V lost 5 bases and J 0 bases, leaving 11 bases between the germline ends.

This clone was found many times. V is TRBV30 and J is TRBJ1-1, with D hard to call. Trimming removed 2 bases from V and 0 bases from J, with 7 bases in between. CDR3 length equals 13 residues. Germline loops: CDR1 GTSNPN, CDR2 SVGIG (reference sequence). In DNA, the CDR3 is TGTGCCTGGAGTCCCTCCCTGAACACTGAAGCTTTCTTT. Translated, it gives CAWSPSLNTEAFF.

This clone was seen more than once but under ten times. The chain has TRBV5-4 and TRBJ2-5; 12 positions match TRBD2. Trimming cost V 4 bases and J 4 bases; bases outside gene matches: 8. CDR3 length: 16 amino acids. Germline V gives CDR1 SGHNT, CDR2 YYREEE (reference sequence). The CDR3 spells CASSPPLAGGRETQYF. CDR3 in DNA: TGTGCCAGCAGCCCACCACTAGCGGGGGGACGAGAGACCCAGTACTTC.

This clone came up a few times. The rearrangement uses TRBV6-1 and TRBJ2-7, with D possibly matching TRBD1 (6 bases). The V gene's germline CDR1 is MNHNS and CDR2 SASEGT. The CDR3 loop spans 12 amino acids. V was clipped by 8 bases and J by 4 bases, with 12 bases between them. This CDR3 is CASGLGQYEQYF. CDR3 sequence (DNA): TGTGCCAGCGGTCTCGGACAGTACGAGCAGTACTTC.

This clone appeared a few times. V is TRBV5-1 and J is TRBJ2-7; 9 bases line up with TRBD1. This CDR3 spans 14 amino acids. Germline-derived CDR1 and CDR2 are SGHRS and YFSETQ. V was clipped by 5 bases and J by 1 base; unmatched bases: 4. The CDR3 sequence: CASRTGTGSYEQYF. CDR3 sequence (DNA): TGCGCCAGCAGAACCGGGACAGGGTCCTACGAGCAGTACTTC. The whole variable domain, filled in from reference TRBV5-1 and TRBJ2-7, reads KAGVTQTPRYLIKTRGQQVTLSCSPISGHRSVSWYQQTPGQGLQFLFEYFSETQRNKGNFPGRFSGRQFSNSRSEMNVSTLELGDSALYLCASRTGTGSYEQYFGPGTRLTVT.

This clone was counted a few times. The CDR3, as DNA: TGTGCCAGCAGCCGAGGAGGGCACTCTGGAAACACCATATATTTT. Residues: CASSRGGHSGNTIYF. The rearrangement joins TRBV7-2 to TRBJ1-3, with unresolved D. The CDR3 totals 15 residues. The V gene's germline CDR1 is SGHTA and CDR2 FQGNSA. The V end lost 5 bases, the J end lost 0 bases, and 11 bases lay between the germline ends.

This clone was counted between two and nine times. The rearrangement uses TRBV4-2 and TRBJ1-2, with a tentative D call TRBD1 (5 bases). The V gene's germline CDR1 is LGHNA and CDR2 YNFKEQ. This CDR3 is 16 amino acids long. The ends were cut back, 2 bases at V and 2 bases at J, with 15 bases in the middle. The CDR3 coding sequence is TGTGCCAGCAGCCAACCCGAGCAGGGAAACAACTATGGCTACACCTTC. This encodes CASSQPEQGNNYGYTF.

The chain joins TRBV2 to TRBJ1-5; 8 positions match TRBD1. V dropped 6 bases and J dropped 5; count of bases not matched to a gene: 9. Per germline, CDR1 SNHLY and CDR2 FYNNEI. The CDR3 has 15 amino acids. CDR3: CASRGPQGADQPQHF. The CDR3 DNA sequence: TGTGCCAGCAGGGGGCCTCAGGGGGCGGATCAGCCCCAGCATTTT.

This clone has a count of ten or more. The rearrangement joins TRBV11-2 to TRBJ2-2, with D possibly being TRBD1 (5 bases). V was clipped by 0 bases and J by 7 bases, with 6 bases between them. The CDR3 consists of 13 residues. Germline V CDR1 and CDR2: SGHAT, FQNNGV. In DNA, the CDR3 is TGTGCCAGCAGCTTAGAGCAGGGCGGGGAGCTGTTTTTT. It encodes CASSLEQGGELFF.

The chain combines TRBV6-6 with TRBJ1-1; weak D call: TRBD1 (6 bases). V lost 0 bases, J lost 0 bases, and 11 bases lay in between. This CDR3 is 16 amino acids long. Germline-derived CDR1 and CDR2 are MNHNY and SVGAGI (reference sequence). The CDR3 DNA sequence: TGTGCCAGCAGTTACTCGGCGACAGGAATGAACACTGAAGCTTTCTTT. Translated, it gives CASSYSATGMNTEAFF.

The CDR3 bases are TGTGCCAGCAGTTCTGGGATAGCGGAATACGAGCAGTACTTC. Its protein product is CASSSGIAEYEQYF. The chain is built from TRBV28 and TRBJ2-7; TRBD2 might be the D (6 bases). Trimming removed 4 bases from V and 4 bases from J, with 14 bases in between. The CDR3 is 14 amino acids. CDR1 MDHEN and CDR2 SYDVKM come from the germline V gene. The entire variable domain, with the rest obtained from reference TRBV28 and TRBJ2-7, is as follows: DVKVTQSSRYLVKRTGEKVFLECVQDMDHENMFWYRQDPGLGLRLIYFSYDVKMKEKGDIPEGYSVSREKKERFSLILESASTNQTSMYLCASSSGIAEYEQYFGPGTRLTVT.

This clone was counted between two and nine times. The V gene is TRBV7-2, the J gene TRBJ2-3, with 10 bases fitting TRBD1. Germline assignment: CDR1 SGHTA and CDR2 FQGNSA. Trimming cost V 4 bases and J 0 bases; bases outside gene matches: 7. The CDR3 loop spans 17 amino acids. CDR3 loop: CASSWTGGDMSTDTQYF. The CDR3 nucleotides are TGTGCCAGCAGCTGGACAGGGGGGGATATGAGCACAGATACGCAGTATTTT.

This clone has just a few counts. This chain links TRBV14 with TRBJ2-6, with 14 bases aligning to TRBD2. This CDR3 contains 20 residues. The trim removed 1 base at V and 3 bases at J, leaving 8 bases unmatched. Germline lookup yields CDR1 SGHDN and CDR2 FVKESK. CDR3: CASSQVRLAGGPGGANVLTF. CDR3 coding DNA: TGTGCCAGCAGCCAAGTGAGACTAGCGGGAGGGCCAGGTGGGGCCAACGTCCTGACTTTC.

The chain carries TRBV15 and TRBJ2-7; maybe TRBD1 (7 bases). The CDR3 extends over 12 amino acids. Germline CDR1 and CDR2: LNHNV and YYDKDF (reference sequence). V was pared by 4 bases and J by 6 bases, with 10 bases between. CDR3 nucleotide sequence: TGTGCCACCAGCAAGCAGGGGGGCGAGCAGTACTTC. It specifies CATSKQGGEQYF.

This clone was picked up a small number of times. This chain joins TRBV10-3 and TRBJ2-5, with D possibly matching TRBD1 (6 bases). The CDR3 loop spans 14 amino acids. Germline loops: CDR1 ENHRY, CDR2 SYGVKD. The V and J ends lost 6 bases and 5 bases respectively, with 16 bases between them. The CDR3 loop reads CAIRTTGSVETQYF. CDR3 DNA sequence: TGTGCCATCAGGACCACAGGGTCGGTGGAGACCCAGTACTTC.

The chain links TRBV14 to TRBJ2-7, with 10 bases that match TRBD2. CDR3 size: 13 residues. J was trimmed by 7 bases and V by 3 bases; bases with no gene match: 3. In germline, CDR1 is SGHDN, CDR2 FVKESK. For the CDR3, the DNA is TGTGCCAGCAGCCATACGGGACTAGCGGAGCAGTACTTC. Its translation: CASSHTGLAEQYF.

J is TRBJ2-7 and V is TRBV18, with D perhaps matching TRBD2 (6 bases). Per germline, CDR1 KGHSH and CDR2 LQKENI. The CDR3 totals 17 residues. The V end was cut by 3 bases, the J end by 2 bases, with 20 bases between. For the CDR3, the DNA is TGTGCCAGCTCACCCCGACCCCCCGGCACGGGGGCCTACGAGCAGTACTTC. Its translation: CASSPRPPGTGAYEQYF.